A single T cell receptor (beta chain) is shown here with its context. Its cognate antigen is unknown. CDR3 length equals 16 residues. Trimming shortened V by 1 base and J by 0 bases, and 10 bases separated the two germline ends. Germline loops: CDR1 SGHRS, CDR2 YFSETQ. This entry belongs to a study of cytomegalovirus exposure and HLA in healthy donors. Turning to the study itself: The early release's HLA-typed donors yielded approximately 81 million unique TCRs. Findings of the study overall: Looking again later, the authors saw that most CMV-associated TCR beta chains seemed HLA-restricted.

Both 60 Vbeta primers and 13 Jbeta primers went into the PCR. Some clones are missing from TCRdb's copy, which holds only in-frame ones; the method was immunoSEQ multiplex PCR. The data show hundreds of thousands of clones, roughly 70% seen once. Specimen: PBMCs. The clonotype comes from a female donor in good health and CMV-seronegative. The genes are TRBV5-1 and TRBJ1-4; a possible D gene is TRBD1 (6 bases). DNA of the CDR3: TGCGCCAGCAGCTTGTATGGGACAACAACTAATGAAAAACTGTTTTTT. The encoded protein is CASSLYGTTTNEKLFF.